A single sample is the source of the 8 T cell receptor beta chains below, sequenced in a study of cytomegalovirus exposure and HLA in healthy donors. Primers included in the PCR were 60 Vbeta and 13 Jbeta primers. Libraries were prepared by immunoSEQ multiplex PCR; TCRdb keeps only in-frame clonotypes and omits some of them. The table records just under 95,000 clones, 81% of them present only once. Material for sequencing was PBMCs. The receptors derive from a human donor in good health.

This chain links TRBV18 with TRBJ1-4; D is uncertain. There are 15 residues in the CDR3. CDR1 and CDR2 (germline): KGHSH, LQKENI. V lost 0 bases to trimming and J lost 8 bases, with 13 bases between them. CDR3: CASSPPERREEKLFF. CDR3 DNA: TGTGCCAGCTCACCACCCGAGAGGAGGGAGGAAAAACTGTTTTTT. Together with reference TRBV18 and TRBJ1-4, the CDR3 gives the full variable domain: NAGVMQNPRHLVRRRGQEARLRCSPMKGHSHVYWYRQLPEEGLKFMVYLQKENIIDESGMPKERFSAEFPKEGPSILRIQQVVRGDSAAYFCASSPPERREEKLFFGSGTQLSVL.

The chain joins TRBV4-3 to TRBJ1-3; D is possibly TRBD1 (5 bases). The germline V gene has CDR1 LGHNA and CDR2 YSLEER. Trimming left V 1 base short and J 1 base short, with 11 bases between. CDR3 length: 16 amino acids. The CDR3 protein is CASSQVSGGSGNTIYF. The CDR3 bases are TGCGCCAGCAGCCAAGTCTCCGGGGGTTCTGGAAACACCATATATTTT.

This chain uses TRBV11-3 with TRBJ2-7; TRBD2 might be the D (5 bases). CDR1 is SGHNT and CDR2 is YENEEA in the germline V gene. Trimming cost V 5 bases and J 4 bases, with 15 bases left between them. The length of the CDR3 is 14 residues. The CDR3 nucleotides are TGTGCCAGCAGCCGAGGGCCTTCGGGGTACGAGCAGTACTTC. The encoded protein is CASSRGPSGYEQYF. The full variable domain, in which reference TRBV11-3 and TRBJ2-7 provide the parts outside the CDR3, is EAGVVQSPRYKIIEKKQPVAFWCNPISGHNTLYWYLQNLGQGPELLIRYENEEAVDDSQLPKDRFSAERLKGVDSTLKIQPAELGDSAVYLCASSRGPSGYEQYFGPGTRLTVT.

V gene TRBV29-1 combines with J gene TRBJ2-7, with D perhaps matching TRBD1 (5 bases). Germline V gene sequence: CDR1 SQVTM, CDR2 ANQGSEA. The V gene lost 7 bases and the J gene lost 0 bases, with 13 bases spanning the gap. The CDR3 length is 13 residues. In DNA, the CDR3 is TGCAGCGCCCAGGGTGTCCCCTCCTACGAGCAGTACTTC. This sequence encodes CSAQGVPSYEQYF.

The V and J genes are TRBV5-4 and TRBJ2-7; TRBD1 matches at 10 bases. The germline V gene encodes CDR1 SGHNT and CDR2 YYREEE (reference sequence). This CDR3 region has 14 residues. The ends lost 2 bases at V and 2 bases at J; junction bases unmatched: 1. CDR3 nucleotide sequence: TGTGCCAGCAGCTTCGGGACAGGGGCCTACGAGCAGTACTTC. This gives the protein CASSFGTGAYEQYF.

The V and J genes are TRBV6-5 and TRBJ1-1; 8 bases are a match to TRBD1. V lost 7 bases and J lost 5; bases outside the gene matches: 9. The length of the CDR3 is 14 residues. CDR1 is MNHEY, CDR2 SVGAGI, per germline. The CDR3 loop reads CASTIGQGWTEAFF. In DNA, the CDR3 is TGTGCCAGCACCATCGGACAGGGTTGGACTGAAGCTTTCTTT.

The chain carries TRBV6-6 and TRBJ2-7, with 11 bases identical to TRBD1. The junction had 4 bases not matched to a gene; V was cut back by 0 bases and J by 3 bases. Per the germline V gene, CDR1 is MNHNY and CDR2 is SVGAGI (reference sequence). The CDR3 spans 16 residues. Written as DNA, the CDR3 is TGTGCCAGCAGTTACTCGGGGGGACAGGGGGTCTACGAGCAGTACTTC. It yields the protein CASSYSGGQGVYEQYF.

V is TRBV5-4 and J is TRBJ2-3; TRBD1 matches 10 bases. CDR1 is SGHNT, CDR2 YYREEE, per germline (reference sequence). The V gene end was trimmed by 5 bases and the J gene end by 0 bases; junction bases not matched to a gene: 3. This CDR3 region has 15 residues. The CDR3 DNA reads TGTGCCAGCAGGGCGACAGGGGGCAGCACAGATACGCAGTATTTT. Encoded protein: CASRATGGSTDTQYF.